Shown below are 4 T cell receptor beta chains from a single sample sequenced in a study of T-cell reconstitution after alpha-beta-depleted transplantation in children. Unique molecular identifiers were incorporated when the TCRbeta library was constructed. TCRdb ran MiXCR on the PCR reads and lists one entry per CDR3 protein. The table lists thousands of distinct CDR3 sequences, approximately 5% of them singletons. The sequences come from PBMCs, mostly from graft donor cells, collected 180 days after TCRalphabeta/CD19-depleted stem cell transplant. The source of these receptors is a child less than two years old who had a stem cell transplant for acute myeloid leukemia, so the T cells may come from the graft donor.

By sample share, this clonotype is medium-sized. CDR3 DNA: TGTGCCAGCAGCTTAGCTAAGTTATGGTCACTAGCAGTGTACGAGCAGTACTTC. Translating it yields CASSLAKLWSLAVYEQYF. V and J are TRBV7-8 and TRBJ2-7; weak D call: TRBD2 (6 bases). V lost 0 bases and J lost 4, with 22 bases in between. Germline loops: CDR1 SGHVS, CDR2 FQNEAQ. There are 18 residues in the CDR3.

Many counts were recorded for this clonotype. This rearrangement joins TRBV7-9 to TRBJ2-3, with TRBD2 matching 8 bases. CDR1 and CDR2 (germline): SEHNR, FQNEAQ (reference sequence). The length of the CDR3 is 15 residues. V lost 3 bases and J lost 0; bases outside the gene matches: 2. This chain's CDR3 is CASSLSSGSTDTQYF. The DNA for the CDR3 is TGTGCCAGCAGCTTGTCTAGCGGGAGCACAGATACGCAGTATTTT.

This clonotype was detected many times. The chain recombines TRBV6-5 with TRBJ2-1; D gene uncertain. The ends were cut back, 6 bases at V and 6 bases at J, with 21 bases in the middle. The CDR3 consists of 16 residues. In germline, CDR1 is MNHEY, CDR2 SVGAGI. CDR3: CASSPPNGVKRNEQFF. The CDR3 bases are TGTGCCAGCAGCCCCCCTAATGGGGTGAAGCGCAATGAGCAGTTCTTC.

This clonotype is medium-sized in the sample. This chain joins TRBV4-3 and TRBJ2-7; D is uncertain. V was pared by 1 base and J by 0 bases, with 7 bases between. The germline CDR1 and CDR2 sequences are LGHNA and YSLEER. This CDR3 contains 14 residues. The CDR3 sequence: CASSQVRSSYEQYF. The CDR3 DNA is TGCGCCAGCAGCCAAGTCAGGAGCTCCTACGAGCAGTACTTC.